Below are 12 T cell receptor beta chains sequenced from a single sample in a study of blood T cell repertoires in COVID-19. Assay: immunoSEQ multiplex PCR; the TCRdb copy retains only in-frame clones and omits some. The sample contains some 67,000 clones, 79% of which appear only once. The sample taken for sequencing was peripheral blood. The origin of the receptors is an older woman with acute or convalescent COVID-19.

This clone was observed a single time. The chain combines TRBV7-9 with TRBJ1-3; TRBD1 aligns across 7 bases. Trimming at V came to 5 bases and at J to 3 bases, leaving 7 bases not matched to a gene. Germline CDR1 SEHNR, CDR2 FQNEAQ (reference sequence). The CDR3 runs to 15 residues. The CDR3 sequence is CASSRQGSGGNTIYF. The CDR3 DNA sequence: TGTGCCAGCAGCCGACAGGGATCGGGTGGAAACACCATATATTTT.

This clone was picked up one time. The chain couples TRBV6-6 to TRBJ2-2; a possible D gene is TRBD1 (5 bases). This CDR3 is built from 14 residues. Germline assignment: CDR1 MNHNY and CDR2 SVGAGI (reference sequence). V lost 7 bases and J 0 bases, leaving 9 bases between the germline ends. The CDR3 DNA follows: TGTGCCAGCAAGGGGCCATCGAACACCGGGGAGCTGTTTTTT. It specifies CASKGPSNTGELFF.

V is TRBV7-3 and J is TRBJ2-2; no reliable D call. Trimming cost V 4 bases and J 5 bases, with 5 bases left between them. This CDR3 has 12 amino acids. Germline-derived CDR1 and CDR2 are SGHTA and FQGTGA. For the CDR3, the DNA is TGTGCCAGCAGCTCCCTAACCGGGGAGCTGTTTTTT. Encoded protein: CASSSLTGELFF.

This chain joins TRBV18 and TRBJ1-5; D is undetermined. CDR1 and CDR2 (germline): KGHSH, LQKENI. CDR3 length: 16 amino acids. Trimming pared 3 bases from V and 1 base from J, leaving 13 bases between. CDR3 bases: TGTGCCAGCTCACCTTCCGGACTGGGGAGCAATCAGCCCCAGCATTTT. This sequence encodes CASSPSGLGSNQPQHF.

This clone showed up just a few times. The V gene is TRBV5-4, the J gene TRBJ2-1; no reliable D call. Trimming took 1 base from V and 8 from J, leaving 4 bases between them. Germline V gives CDR1 SGHNT, CDR2 YYREEE (reference sequence). The CDR3 contains 11 residues. The DNA of the CDR3 is TGTGCCAGCAGCTTGACGGATGAGCAGTTCTTC. It specifies CASSLTDEQFF.

This clone showed up just once. In nucleotides, the CDR3 is TGTGCCAGCAGCTTGCGGGGGGAACGTGAAGCTTTCTTT. Protein: CASSLRGEREAFF. The chain uses TRBV5-4 and TRBJ1-1; D possibly corresponds to TRBD1 (5 bases). CDR1 SGHNT and CDR2 YYREEE come from the germline V gene (reference sequence). This CDR3 spans 13 amino acids. Trimming cost V 1 base and J 7 bases, with 11 bases left between them.

V is TRBV5-1 and J is TRBJ1-1; 7 bases agree with TRBD1. The CDR3 has 14 amino acids. Germline assignment: CDR1 SGHRS and CDR2 YFSETQ. Trimming took 4 bases from V and 8 from J; bases not matched to a gene: 11. The CDR3 loop reads CASSRPTGQAEAFF. As DNA, the CDR3 is TGCGCCAGCAGCCGCCCCACCGGACAGGCCGAAGCTTTCTTT.

In its sample, this clone was seen a few times. The chain is built from TRBV24-1 and TRBJ2-1; 9 nucleotides align to TRBD2. The CDR3 consists of 16 residues. Germline loops: CDR1 KGHDR, CDR2 SFDVKD. The J segment lost 5 bases and the V segment lost 3 bases, leaving 7 bases of the junction unmatched. CDR3 sequence: CATSDPAGGKNNEQFF. The CDR3 bases are TGTGCCACCAGTGATCCAGCGGGGGGAAAGAACAATGAGCAGTTCTTC.

The chain carries TRBV19 and TRBJ1-2; the D is unclear. CDR3 length: 13 amino acids. Trimming took off 3 bases at V and 9 bases at J, with 14 bases between the two ends. Germline loops: CDR1 LNHDA, CDR2 SQIVND (reference sequence). The CDR3 DNA is TGTGCCAGTAGTATCGAGAGGGCGGTCAGCTACACCTTC. Amino acids: CASSIERAVSYTF.

V usage is TRBV11-2 and J usage is TRBJ2-1; D might be TRBD1 (5 bases). The CDR3 consists of 17 residues. The V end lost 4 bases, the J end lost 2 bases, and 18 bases lay between the germline ends. CDR1 SGHAT and CDR2 FQNNGV come from the germline V gene. The DNA for the CDR3 is TGTGCCAGCAGCTCTTACAGCGAATGGACACCCTACAATGAGCAGTTCTTC. Its translation: CASSSYSEWTPYNEQFF. Full variable domain (remainder filled in from reference TRBV11-2 and TRBJ2-1): EAGVAQSPRYKIIEKRQSVAFWCNPISGHATLYWYQQILGQGPKLLIQFQNNGVVDDSQLPKDRFSAERLKGVDSTLKIQPAKLEDSAVYLCASSSYSEWTPYNEQFFGPGTRLTVL.

This chain uses TRBV21-1 with TRBJ1-6; TRBD1, the D gene given by the table, was not confirmed from the DNA. TRBV21-1 is a documented pseudogene. The CDR3 sequence is 16 residues long. CDR3 region: CASRKTGGEDEAPLHF. DNA of the CDR3: TGTGCCAGCAGGAAGACAGGGGGCGAAGACGAAGCACCCCTCCACTTT.

The chain has TRBV27 and TRBJ1-5; D is uncertain. The V and J ends lost 5 bases and 6 bases respectively, with 20 bases between them. This CDR3 has 16 residues. Germline assignment: CDR1 MNHEY and CDR2 SMNVEV (reference sequence). In DNA, the CDR3 is TGTGCCAGCAGTCCATCCGACCCGGTGAGAGGTCAGCCCCAGCATTTT. Translating gives CASSPSDPVRGQPQHF.